The present entry profiles one T cell receptor (beta chain) with its context. MiXCR was run by TCRdb on the multiplex PCR reads, yielding one entry per CDR3 protein. The sample gives tens of thousands of distinct CDR3 sequences, 23% of which show up once; roughly 8% is in the top ten. This entry is derived from a study of breast tumors, draining lymph nodes, adjacent tissues. CDR1 is SGHRS and CDR2 is YFSETQ in the germline V gene. Trimming took 4 bases from V and 3 from J; bases not matched to a gene: 9. This CDR3 spans 17 amino acids. Sample: breast tumor tissue. J is TRBJ2-1 and V is TRBV5-1, with 11 bases matching TRBD2. The TCR sequence derives from a female donor with breast cancer. Some clones in this sample may be carry-over from other donors' samples. The CDR3 loop is CASSRTFTSGSYNEQFF. Here the CDR3 DNA reads TGCGCCAGCAGCCGAACATTTACTAGCGGGAGCTACAATGAGCAGTTCTTC. The complete variable domain, with remaining parts taken from reference TRBV5-1 and TRBJ2-1, reads KAGVTQTPRYLIKTRGQQVTLSCSPISGHRSVSWYQQTPGQGLQFLFEYFSETQRNKGNFPGRFSGRQFSNSRSEMNVSTLELGDSALYLCASSRTFTSGSYNEQFFGPGTRLTVL.